This TCR beta chain was captured by sequencing in a study of T cells in Graves' hyperthyroidism and ophthalmopathy. Patients counted as stable if ophthalmopathy did not develop within 18 months. Reasons for excluding patients were uncontrolled infection, other autoimmune disease, pregnancy or lactation. This clonotype was recorded many times. Germline-derived CDR1 and CDR2 are SGHRS and YFSETQ. Trimming cost V 5 bases and J 3 bases, with 8 bases left between them. This CDR3 spans 12 amino acids. Regions amplified from RNA transcripts were the TCR beta CDR3 regions. The TCR CDR3 was amplified in a first-round RT-PCR using the HTBI primer set. TCRdb re-analysed the multiplex PCR reads in MiXCR, keeping a single row per CDR3 protein. The table includes a few hundred thousand distinct CDR3 sequences, roughly 14% detected once.

This receptor was taken from a woman aged 18-29 years with Graves' hyperthyroidism. The sample taken for sequencing was blood. The rearrangement links TRBV5-1 to TRBJ2-5; TRBD2 might be the D (6 bases). DNA for the CDR3: TGCGCCAGCAGGCCGGGGGAAGAGACCCAGTACTTC. This encodes CASRPGEETQYF.